Listed below are T cell receptor beta chains from one sample, sequenced in a study of response to subunit inactivated influenza vaccine. From the RT-PCR reads, TCRdb called clonotypes with MiXCR, one entry per CDR3 protein. The data contain a few hundred thousand distinct CDR3 sequences, 11% of them singletons. This sample was also put to use in a study of T cells expressing NK-cell markers.

The sequenced sample was PBMCs from blood, obtained on the day of vaccination. These receptors were collected from a man aged 50-60 years who received an inactivated influenza vaccine. CDR3s include the opening cysteine and the closing phenylalanine or tryptophan. A D gene is named only where the DNA matches it firmly. The size entry is marked missing in some rows and otherwise reads once, few, many or a size class.

j_call	clone_size	d_call	v_call	cdr3_nt	cdr3_aa
TRBJ2-1	-	TRBD2	TRBV6-2/TRBV6-3	TGTGCCAGTTGGACTAGCGGGAGGCATGAGCAGTTCTTC	CASWTSGRHEQFF
TRBJ2-7	many	-	TRBV21-1	TGTGCCAGCAGCAACCACGGACTACCCCCCGAGCAGTACTTC	CASSNHGLPPEQYF
TRBJ2-2	-	-	TRBV5-6	TGTGCCAGCAGCTTGGCCAACAGGCGGGGGGAGCTGTTTTTT	CASSLANRRGELFF
TRBJ1-2	-	-	TRBV27	TGTGCCAGCAGGGGGCTAGGGTCCGACTATGGCTACACCTTC	CASRGLGSDYGYTF
TRBJ2-7	few	TRBD1	TRBV7-9	TGTGCCAGCAGCCTACAGGGGATGTACGAGCAGTACTTC	CASSLQGMYEQYF
TRBJ2-1	many	-	TRBV11-2	TGTGCCAGCAGCTTAGACTCTTACTCCTACAATGAGCAGTTCTTC	CASSLDSYSYNEQFF
TRBJ1-1	few	-	TRBV12-3/TRBV12-4	TGTGCCAGCAGTGTGCGACCGAACACTGAAGCTTTCTTT	CASSVRPNTEAFF
TRBJ2-7	-	TRBD2	TRBV29-1	TGCAGCGTTGGAGGGGCTAGCGGTACCGAGCAGTACTTC	CSVGGASGTEQYF
TRBJ2-7	few	TRBD1	TRBV12-3/TRBV12-4	TGTGCCAGCGGGGGAGGACAGGGGGGCTACGAGCAGTACTTC	CASGGGQGGYEQYF
TRBJ2-5	few	-	TRBV14	TGTGCCAGCAGCCAAGATCCCTCAGGCCAATTCCAAGAGACCCAGTACTTC	CASSQDPSGQFQETQYF
TRBJ1-1	many	-	TRBV28	TGTGCCAGCAGTCCCGACTGGACTGAAGCTTTCTTT	CASSPDWTEAFF
TRBJ2-7	few	-	TRBV12-3/TRBV12-4	TGTGCCAGCAGCCCCACAGGGTATTACGAGCAGTACTTC	CASSPTGYYEQYF
TRBJ2-3	few	-	TRBV12-3/TRBV12-4	TGTGCCAGCAGTTCCGTGGTCCCTAGGCAGTATTTT	CASSSVVPRQYF
TRBJ2-7	-	TRBD1	TRBV9	TGTGCCAGCAGCGGAACAGGGGGCGTTGGCGAGCAGTACTTC	CASSGTGGVGEQYF
TRBJ2-6	few	-	TRBV20-1	TGCAGTGCTAGAGATCTCAGGGCCGATAGTCTCGTCCTGACTTTC	CSARDLRADSLVLTF
TRBJ2-3	few	-	TRBV5-1	TGCGCCAGCAGCGCGACAGGAATGAGCACAGATACGCAGTATTTT	CASSATGMSTDTQYF
TRBJ2-3	-	-	TRBV11-2	TGTGCCAGCAGCTTTACTAGCAAAGATACGCAGTATTTT	CASSFTSKDTQYF
TRBJ2-7	-	TRBD2	TRBV10-2	TGCGCCAGCAGAAATAGCGGGGGCCAAAAAAGGAGCTCCTACGAGCAGTACTTC	CASRNSGGQKRSSYEQYF
TRBJ2-5	-	TRBD2	TRBV28	TGTGCCAGCAGCCCCCGGGTAGCGGGAGGTTGGAAGACCCAGTACTTC	CASSPRVAGGWKTQYF
TRBJ1-1	few	-	TRBV20-1	TGCAGTGCTCCCCGAGGGGGTGCGAACACTGAAGCTTTCTTT	CSAPRGGANTEAFF
TRBJ2-5	few	-	TRBV6-5	TGTGCCAGCAGTTACGAAGGAGGGGGAGAGACCCAGTACTTC	CASSYEGGGETQYF
TRBJ1-1	-	-	TRBV5-1	TGCGCCAGCAGCCTAGGGACTGAGAACACTGGAGCTTTCTTT	CASSLGTENTGAFF
TRBJ2-2	-	-	TRBV4-3	TGCGCCAGCAGCCAAGAAACAGGGAACACCGGGGAGCTGTTTTTT	CASSQETGNTGELFF
TRBJ2-3	few	TRBD2	TRBV20-1	TGCAGTGCTAGCGAGACTAGCGGGAAAAGGGCAGATACGCAGTATTTT	CSASETSGKRADTQYF
TRBJ2-3	few	TRBD1	TRBV5-1	TGCGCCAGCAGCTGGGGGACAGGGGATAGCACAGATACGCAGTATTTT	CASSWGTGDSTDTQYF
TRBJ2-7	many	-	TRBV4-1	TGCGCCAGCAGCCAAGGCGGGATTTGGTCCTACGAGCAGTACTTC	CASSQGGIWSYEQYF
TRBJ2-3	many	-	TRBV28	TGTGCCAGCAGTACGGGGCTAAGGGGCACGGATACGCAGTATTTT	CASSTGLRGTDTQYF
TRBJ2-7	few	-	TRBV3-1	TGTGCCAGCAGTCTGATGACAGAATACGAGCAGTACTTC	CASSLMTEYEQYF
TRBJ2-7	many	-	TRBV12-3/TRBV12-4	TGTGCCAGCAGTTTTGAGAGCTCCTACGAGCAGTACTTC	CASSFESSYEQYF
TRBJ2-7	few	-	TRBV4-3	TGCGCCAGCAGCCGAGGGGCGACCTACGAGCAGTACTTC	CASSRGATYEQYF
TRBJ2-1	few	TRBD2	TRBV7-2	TGTGCCAGCAGCCCCGGGACTAGCGAGTACAATGAGCAGTTCTTC	CASSPGTSEYNEQFF
TRBJ2-7	many	-	TRBV27	TGTGCCAGCAGTTTCTTTGGGGGCTCCTACGAGCAGTACTTC	CASSFFGGSYEQYF
TRBJ1-4	-	-	TRBV4-1	TGCGCCAGCAGCAAAAATGGAGGCGAAAAACTGTTTTTT	CASSKNGGEKLFF
TRBJ1-2	few	TRBD1	TRBV28	TGTGCCAGCAGTCCGCGGGACAGGGCAATCGGCTACACCTTC	CASSPRDRAIGYTF
TRBJ2-3	-	TRBD2	TRBV27	TGTGCCAGCAGTTTAATAGCGGGGGGGCCACCAGATACGCAGTATTTT	CASSLIAGGPPDTQYF
TRBJ2-5	-	TRBD1	TRBV15	TGTGCCACCAGCAGAGTAACTGGACAGGGGCTTCTTGGCCAAGAGACCCAGTACTTC	CATSRVTGQGLLGQETQYF
TRBJ1-5	-	-	TRBV7-2	TGTGCCAGCAGCTTAGTAGACAATCAGCCCCAGCATTTT	CASSLVDNQPQHF
TRBJ2-1	-	TRBD2	TRBV28	TGTGCCAGCAGGGGACTAGCGATCACGAACTTCTACAATGAGCAGTTCTTC	CASRGLAITNFYNEQFF
TRBJ1-5	few	-	TRBV28	TGTGCCAGCAGTCTAGAATTGGAGCCCCAGCATTTT	CASSLELEPQHF
TRBJ2-5	few	-	TRBV2	TGTGCCAGCAACAGAGGGCGAGAGACCCAGTACTTC	CASNRGRETQYF
TRBJ1-2	many	TRBD1	TRBV20-1	TGCAGTGCTAGAGCAACCGGGACAGGGGGCGATGGCTACACCTTC	CSARATGTGGDGYTF
TRBJ2-5	many	TRBD1	TRBV20-1	TGCAGTGCCCGGGACAGGGGCCACCAAGAGACCCAGTACTTC	CSARDRGHQETQYF
TRBJ2-5	-	-	TRBV10-3	TGTGCCATCAGTGAGTCGGGACACCGGGAGACCCAGTACTTC	CAISESGHRETQYF
TRBJ2-5	few	-	TRBV7-2	TGTGCCAGCAGCCACCCCGACAGCCAAGAGACCCAGTACTTC	CASSHPDSQETQYF
TRBJ2-1	-	-	TRBV20-1	TGCAGTGCTCCACACATCAACAATGAGCAGTTCTTC	CSAPHINNEQFF
TRBJ2-1	-	TRBD2	TRBV2	TGTGCCAGCAAACTTCTAGCGGTTGAGCAGTTCTTC	CASKLLAVEQFF
TRBJ2-7	few	-	TRBV9	TGTGCCAGCAGCGTATCCAGCGGGCTGTCCTACGAGCAGTACTTC	CASSVSSGLSYEQYF
TRBJ2-7	-	TRBD1	TRBV6-2/TRBV6-3	TGTGCCAGCAGTTCGCCCCAGGGGGCGATTACCTACGAGCAGTACTTC	CASSSPQGAITYEQYF
TRBJ2-3	-	TRBD2	TRBV29-1	TGCAGCGTTGTTCCGCGGGAGGGCCATCTTACGCAGTATTTT	CSVVPREGHLTQYF
TRBJ2-5	once	TRBD2	TRBV4-1	TGCGCCAGCAGCCAAGCCGCGGGGGGGCCGAGAGAGACCCAGTACTTC	CASSQAAGGPRETQYF